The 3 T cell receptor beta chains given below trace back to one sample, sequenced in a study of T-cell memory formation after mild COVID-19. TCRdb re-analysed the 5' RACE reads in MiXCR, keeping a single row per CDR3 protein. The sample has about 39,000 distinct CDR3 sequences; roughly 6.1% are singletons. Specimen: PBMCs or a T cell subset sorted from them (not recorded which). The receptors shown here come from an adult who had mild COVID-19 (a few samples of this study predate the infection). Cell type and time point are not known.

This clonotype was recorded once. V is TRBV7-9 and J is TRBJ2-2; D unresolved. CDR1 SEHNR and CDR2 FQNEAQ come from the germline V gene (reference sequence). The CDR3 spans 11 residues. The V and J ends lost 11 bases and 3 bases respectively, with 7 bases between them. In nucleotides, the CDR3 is TGTGCCCTTCGGGACACCGGGGAGCTGTTTTTT. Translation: CALRDTGELFF. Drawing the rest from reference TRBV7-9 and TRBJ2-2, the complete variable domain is DTGVSQNPRHKITKRGQNVTFRCDPISEHNRLYWYRQTLGQGPEFLTYFQNEAQLEKSRLLSDRFSAERPKGSFSTLEIQRTEQGDSAMYLCALRDTGELFFGEGSRLTVL.

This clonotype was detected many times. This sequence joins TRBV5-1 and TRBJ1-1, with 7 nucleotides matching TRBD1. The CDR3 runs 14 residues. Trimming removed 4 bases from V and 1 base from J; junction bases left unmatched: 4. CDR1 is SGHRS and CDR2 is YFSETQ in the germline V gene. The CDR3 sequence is CASSHDRANTEAFF. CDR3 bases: TGCGCCAGCAGCCATGACAGGGCGAACACTGAAGCTTTCTTT.

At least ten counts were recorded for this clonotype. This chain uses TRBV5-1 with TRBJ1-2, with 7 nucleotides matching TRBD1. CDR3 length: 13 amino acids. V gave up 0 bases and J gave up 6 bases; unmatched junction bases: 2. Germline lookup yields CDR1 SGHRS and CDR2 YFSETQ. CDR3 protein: CASSLETGNGYTF. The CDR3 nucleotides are TGCGCCAGCAGCTTGGAGACAGGGAATGGCTACACCTTC.